What follows are 10 T cell receptor beta chains derived from one specimen sequenced in a study of PD-1 blockade in classical Hodgkin lymphoma. Documented time point: cycle 4 day 1 (C4D1), after more than five weeks of nivolumab. Following autologous stem cell transplantation, relapse occurred in every patient, and exposure to brentuximab vedotin varied. Researchers pulled CD8+ T cells out of thawed PBMCs using magnetic negative selection. Sequencing used immunoSEQ multiplex PCR; TCRdb keeps in-frame clones, though not all of them. The sample comprises roughly 4,000 clones, around three quarters of which are singletons, and just under 35% rests with the top ten. The sequencing used CD8+ T cells from blood, collected before the fourth cycle of nivolumab. These receptors were collected from a human donor with classical Hodgkin lymphoma.

This clone was recorded only once. The chain carries TRBV7-2 and TRBJ1-4; TRBD1 matches at 7 bases. Germline loops: CDR1 SGHTA, CDR2 FQGNSA. The ends lost 2 bases at V and 5 bases at J; junction bases unmatched: 8. There are 16 residues in the CDR3. CDR3 DNA: TGTGCCAGCAGCTTAAGAGGGGGCGATTCGAATGAAAAACTGTTTTTT. It yields the protein CASSLRGGDSNEKLFF.

This clone was picked up a small number of times. The rearrangement joins TRBV7-9 to TRBJ2-3, with a weak D call TRBD1 (7 bases). The CDR3 consists of 18 residues. Germline-derived CDR1 and CDR2 are SEHNR and FQNEAQ (reference sequence). Trimming cost V 1 base and J 0 bases, with 17 bases left between them. The chain's CDR3 is CASSLDWGGDRSTDTQYF. As DNA, the CDR3 is TGTGCCAGCAGCTTAGATTGGGGCGGGGACAGAAGCACAGATACGCAGTATTTT.

This clone is categorized as medium-sized. The rearrangement links TRBV9 to TRBJ2-3, with no clear D. The V gene lost 2 bases and the J gene lost 3 bases, with 10 bases spanning the gap. The germline gives CDR1 SGDLS, CDR2 YYNGEE. This CDR3 spans 14 amino acids. The CDR3, as DNA: TGTGCCAGCAGCGTCAACACGGCAACAGATACGCAGTATTTT. Protein sequence: CASSVNTATDTQYF.

This clone was counted between two and nine times. The chain couples TRBV2 to TRBJ1-3; D unclear. Germline values: CDR1 SNHLY, CDR2 FYNNEI. CDR3 length equals 16 residues. Between the trimmed V and J ends, which lost 1 base and 0 bases, there was a span of 10 bases. CDR3 in amino acids: CASSEGGFSSGNTIYF. In DNA form, the CDR3 reads TGTGCCAGCAGTGAAGGCGGCTTCAGCTCTGGAAACACCATATATTTT.

This clone is labeled as large. Its ends do not fully match the called genes, so a read error is possible. The chain combines TRBV28 with TRBJ1-5, with D possibly TRBD1 on 5 matching bases. This CDR3 spans 13 amino acids. Germline V gives CDR1 MDHEN, CDR2 SYDVKM. CDR3 loop: CASMGRLNQPQRF. The CDR3 DNA follows: TGTGCCAGCATGGGACGTCTCAATCAGCCCCAGCGTTTT.

The V and J genes are TRBV5-1 and TRBJ2-2; D gene uncertain. Trimming pared 4 bases from V and 0 bases from J, leaving 7 bases between. Germline V gene sequence: CDR1 SGHRS, CDR2 YFSETQ. The CDR3 runs to 14 residues. The CDR3 nucleotides are TGCGCCAGCAGCCAGGACCCGAACACCGGGGAGCTGTTTTTT. Residues: CASSQDPNTGELFF.

This clone was detected a few times. The rearrangement links TRBV6-4 to TRBJ1-1; no clear D gene. V lost 0 bases and J 6 bases, leaving 8 bases between the germline ends. From germline, CDR1 is MRHNA and CDR2 SNTAGT. There are 13 residues in the CDR3. This CDR3 reads CASSDSATAEAFF. The CDR3, as DNA: TGTGCCAGCAGTGACTCCGCGACGGCTGAAGCTTTCTTT.

The gene calls are TRBV6-5 and TRBJ2-7, with D maybe TRBD1 (7 bases). Germline loops: CDR1 MNHEY, CDR2 SVGAGI. This CDR3 is built from 15 residues. Trimming removed 5 bases at V and 4 bases at J, with 18 bases between. This chain's CDR3 is CASSQTPGGRYEQYF. CDR3 in DNA: TGTGCCAGCAGTCAAACCCCAGGGGGGAGGTACGAGCAGTACTTC.

J is TRBJ2-3 and V is TRBV27; D is undetermined. The CDR3 totals 16 residues. Germline CDR1 is MNHEY and CDR2 is SMNVEV (reference sequence). The V gene lost 6 bases and the J gene lost 6 bases, with 22 bases spanning the gap. DNA of the CDR3: TGTGCCAGCAGCTTTCCCTTCCGGTTTCCGAGGGATACGCAGTATTTT. Amino acids: CASSFPFRFPRDTQYF.

The chain uses TRBV11-3 and TRBJ1-6, with D unclear. The CDR3 length is 16 residues. Trimming took 5 bases from V and 2 from J, leaving 13 bases between them. CDR1 and CDR2 from the germline V gene are SGHNT and YENEEA. CDR3 bases: TGTGCCAGCAGCCCCCACTCGATGGCCTATAATTCACCCCTCCACTTT. Its translation is CASSPHSMAYNSPLHF. Full variable domain (outside the CDR3, taken from reference TRBV11-3 and TRBJ1-6): EAGVVQSPRYKIIEKKQPVAFWCNPISGHNTLYWYLQNLGQGPELLIRYENEEAVDDSQLPKDRFSAERLKGVDSTLKIQPAELGDSAVYLCASSPHSMAYNSPLHFGNGTRLTVT.